The 18 T cell receptor beta chains below were found in one sample sequenced in a study of beta chain features in type 1 diabetes (dated by TCRdb to about 2018). Receptor libraries were prepared by the immunoSEQ multiplex PCR assay. The entire amount of isolated RNA was reverse transcribed using the High Capacity cDNA Reverse Transcription Kit, so the sequenced TCRB transcripts were expressed ones. The source is immuneACCESS, and TCRdb retained only in-frame sequences with V and J called. Part of the clones is not carried over; for the studies checked, unresolved V genes explain less than half of this, and the remainder is unexplained. The sample table holds under 200,000 clones, of which less than 9.5% were seen once. Over 2% of the sample is held by the ten biggest clonotypes. Sequencing was carried out using central memory CD4+ T cells from blood. The receptors were gathered from a woman aged 18-29 years in good health.

V and J are TRBV2 and TRBJ1-5; 7 positions agree with TRBD1. The trim removed 6 bases at V and 0 bases at J, leaving 11 bases unmatched. CDR3 size: 17 residues. Germline V gene sequence: CDR1 SNHLY, CDR2 FYNNEI. CDR3 nucleotides: TGTGCCAGCAGGCCGGGGAGACAGGGAAATAGCAATCAGCCCCAGCATTTT. This gives the protein CASRPGRQGNSNQPQHF.

This clone came up a few times. The chain combines TRBV7-2 with TRBJ1-1; D remains ambiguous. From germline, CDR1 is SGHTA and CDR2 FQGNSA. The CDR3 has 13 residues. Trimming stripped 2 bases from V and 1 base from J, with 5 bases between. The CDR3 here is CASSLRQNTEAFF. The DNA for the CDR3 is TGTGCCAGCAGCTTACGACAGAACACTGAAGCTTTCTTT. Combining the CDR3 with reference TRBV7-2 and TRBJ1-1 gives the whole variable domain GAGVSQSPSNKVTEKGKDVELRCDPISGHTALYWYRQSLGQGLEFLIYFQGNSAPDKSGLPSDRFSAERTGGSVSTLTIQRTQQEDSAVYLCASSLRQNTEAFFGQGTRLTVV.

The V call is TRBV30, the J call TRBJ1-1; 9 positions match TRBD1. The V gene end was trimmed by 0 bases and the J gene end by 5 bases; junction bases not matched to a gene: 7. The CDR3 covers 15 residues. In germline, CDR1 is GTSNPN, CDR2 SVGIG (reference sequence). The CDR3 is CAWSVLGQGPTEAFF. The CDR3 DNA is TGTGCCTGGAGTGTACTGGGACAGGGTCCGACTGAAGCTTTCTTT.

There are many counts of this clone. The genes are TRBV7-8 and TRBJ2-7, with D possibly matching TRBD1 (5 bases). This CDR3 has 12 residues. In germline, CDR1 is SGHVS, CDR2 FQNEAQ. The ends were cut back, 3 bases at V and 6 bases at J, with 9 bases in the middle. The CDR3 sequence is CASSLQGPEQYF. CDR3 nucleotides: TGTGCCAGCAGCTTGCAGGGCCCCGAGCAGTACTTC.

This clone was counted once. V is TRBV9 and J is TRBJ1-6; TRBD1 aligns across 10 bases. V lost 4 bases to trimming and J lost 8 bases; unmatched junction nucleotides: 9. The CDR3 is 16 residues long. Germline V gene sequence: CDR1 SGDLS, CDR2 YYNGEE. Here the CDR3 DNA reads TGTGCCAGCAGCCTTACCGGGACAGGGGCATATTCACCCCTCCACTTT. It codes for CASSLTGTGAYSPLHF.

This clone was seen only a few times. The chain carries TRBV19 and TRBJ1-1; perhaps TRBD1 as D (6 bases). V lost 5 bases and J lost 0, with 10 bases in between. Germline CDR1 and CDR2: LNHDA and SQIVND (reference sequence). This CDR3 is 14 amino acids long. The CDR3 nucleotides are TGTGCCAGTAGTCAACAGGGATTGAACACTGAAGCTTTCTTT. Its translation is CASSQQGLNTEAFF.

As concerns this clone: Other DNA sequences within the sample encode an identical CDR3. The V and J genes are TRBV7-8 and TRBJ1-5; 8 bases agree with TRBD1. The CDR3 has 14 amino acids. In germline, CDR1 is SGHVS, CDR2 FQNEAQ. V lost 1 base and J lost 4; bases outside the gene matches: 0. As DNA, the CDR3 is TGTGCCAGCAGCTTAGACAGGGGGAATCAGCCCCAGCATTTT. Translation: CASSLDRGNQPQHF.

The chain joins TRBV9 to TRBJ2-5; 7 nucleotides agree with TRBD2. V shed 0 bases, J shed 1 base, and the junction held 9 bases outside the gene matches. This CDR3 has 17 residues. CDR1 and CDR2 (germline): SGDLS, YYNGEE. The CDR3, as DNA: TGTGCCAGCAGCGTAGGGGAAGGGAGGGGCGGCCAAGAGACCCAGTACTTC. This sequence encodes CASSVGEGRGGQETQYF.

This clone was found a few times. This rearrangement joins TRBV27 to TRBJ1-6; 8 bases match TRBD1. V shed 5 bases, J shed 3 bases, and the junction held 3 bases outside the gene matches. This CDR3 is built from 15 residues. Germline V gene data show CDR1 as MNHEY and CDR2 as SMNVEV (reference sequence). CDR3 residues: CASSGTGGYNSPLHF. CDR3 sequence (DNA): TGTGCCAGCAGTGGTACAGGGGGCTATAATTCACCCCTCCACTTT.

V and J are TRBV2 and TRBJ2-3; 8 nucleotides agree with TRBD2. The CDR3 loop spans 13 amino acids. Trimming cost V 9 bases and J 3 bases; bases outside gene matches: 5. Per the germline V gene, CDR1 is SNHLY and CDR2 is FYNNEI. CDR3 sequence reads: CASQRELTDTQYF. Written as DNA, the CDR3 is TGTGCCAGTCAGCGGGAGTTAACAGATACGCAGTATTTT.

The V and J genes are TRBV27 and TRBJ1-5, with 7 bases aligning to TRBD1. After removal of 4 bases from V and 6 bases from J, the junction contained 9 bases not matched to a gene. CDR1 MNHEY and CDR2 SMNVEV come from the germline V gene (reference sequence). This CDR3 spans 15 amino acids. In DNA form, the CDR3 reads TGTGCCAGCAGTTCCAGACAGGGAGAGAGTCAGCCCCAGCATTTT. Translated: CASSSRQGESQPQHF.

This clone came up a few times. The chain joins TRBV6-1 to TRBJ1-2; D may be TRBD1 (5 bases). Per the germline V gene, CDR1 is MNHNS and CDR2 is SASEGT. Trimming pared 3 bases from V and 5 bases from J, leaving 7 bases between. The CDR3 runs to 12 residues. The CDR3 DNA reads as TGTGCCAGCAGTGACAGGGAATATGGCTACACCTTC. Protein sequence: CASSDREYGYTF.

The rearrangement joins TRBV4-2 to TRBJ2-5; 14 nucleotides agree with TRBD2. The J call is uncertain, as TRBJ2-7 better fits the DNA end. This CDR3 has 15 amino acids. CDR1 is LGHNA, CDR2 YNFKEQ, per germline. Here the CDR3 reads CASSLGTSGSYEQYF. The CDR3 DNA follows: TGTGCCAGCAGCCTTGGGACTAGCGGGAGTTACGAGCAGTACTTC.

This chain joins TRBV10-3 and TRBJ1-1; TRBD1 is a possible D gene (5 bases). The CDR3 has 14 residues. Germline CDR1 reads ENHRY; CDR2 reads SYGVKD. Trimming took off 4 bases at V and 3 bases at J, with 12 bases between the two ends. The DNA for the CDR3 is TGTGCCATCAGTGGTCCAGGGAGGGACACTGAAGCTTTCTTT. Translated: CAISGPGRDTEAFF.

This clone came up a few times. This chain joins TRBV9 and TRBJ1-1; 7 nucleotides agree with TRBD1. The V segment lost 2 bases and the J segment 3 bases; nucleotides outside the gene matches: 7. The germline V gene has CDR1 SGDLS and CDR2 YYNGEE. This CDR3 spans 15 amino acids. The CDR3 here is CASSVETGPYTEAFF. DNA for the CDR3: TGTGCCAGCAGCGTCGAGACAGGGCCCTACACTGAAGCTTTCTTT. The full variable domain, its missing parts supplied by reference TRBV9 and TRBJ1-1, is DSGVTQTPKHLITATGQRVTLRCSPRSGDLSVYWYQQSLDQGLQFLIQYYNGEERAKGNILERFSAQQFPDLHSELNLSSLELGDSALYFCASSVETGPYTEAFFGQGTRLTVV.

This clone was observed a handful of times. The V call is TRBV5-1, the J call TRBJ2-6; 8 positions match TRBD1. Looked up from germline, CDR1 is SGHRS and CDR2 is YFSETQ. The CDR3 has 17 amino acids. The V segment lost 2 bases and the J segment 10 bases; nucleotides outside the gene matches: 14. The CDR3 coding sequence is TGCGCCAGCAGCTTAAATTCACCCTCCGGACAGGGAAACGTCCTGACTTTC. Translating it yields CASSLNSPSGQGNVLTF.

V gene TRBV30 combines with J gene TRBJ2-1; 7 nucleotides agree with TRBD2. The CDR3 sequence is 14 residues long. The J segment lost 4 bases and the V segment lost 5 bases, leaving 8 bases of the junction unmatched. CDR1 is GTSNPN and CDR2 is SVGIG in the germline V gene (reference sequence). This chain's CDR3 is CAWVGLGAYNEQFF. The CDR3 DNA sequence: TGTGCCTGGGTCGGACTAGGAGCTTACAATGAGCAGTTCTTC. Using reference TRBV30 and TRBJ2-1 for the parts outside the CDR3, the full variable domain is SQTIHQWPATLVQPVGSPLSLECTVEGTSNPNLYWYRQAAGRGLQLLFYSVGIGQISSEVPQNLSASRPQDRQFILSSKKLLLSDSGFYLCAWVGLGAYNEQFFGPGTRLTVL.

The rearrangement uses TRBV4-2 and TRBJ2-2; D unclear. The CDR3 spans 15 residues. Germline CDR1 reads LGHNA; CDR2 reads YNFKEQ. The ends were cut back, 0 bases at V and 4 bases at J, with 9 bases in the middle. The CDR3 reads CASSQDSTGTGELFF. CDR3 in DNA: TGTGCCAGCAGCCAAGATTCAACGGGCACCGGGGAGCTGTTTTTT.